Shown below are 17 T cell receptor beta chains from a single sample sequenced in a study of blood T cells in healthy people across ages. It was with a sample-barcoded 5' primer and a J-beta primer mix that a second PCR of roughly 7 to 11 cycles was run. TCRdb processed the 5' RACE reads anew with MiXCR; each CDR3 protein has one entry. The repertoire holds fewer than 1 million distinct CDR3 sequences, with more than 40% as singletons. Material: blood. Receptors originate from a man between 60 and 75 years old in good health.

The chain couples TRBV15 to TRBJ1-1; D is possibly TRBD1 (5 bases). The V end was cut by 0 bases, the J end by 6 bases, with 11 bases between. The CDR3 runs to 14 residues. The germline CDR1 and CDR2 sequences are LNHNV and YYDKDF (reference sequence). The CDR3 sequence: CATSRDRGGAEAFF. In nucleotides, the CDR3 is TGTGCCACCAGCAGAGATCGGGGGGGGGCTGAAGCTTTCTTT.

V usage is TRBV20-1 and J usage is TRBJ1-2, with TRBD1 identical over 7 bases. Germline lookup yields CDR1 DFQATT and CDR2 SNEGSKA (reference sequence). CDR3 length: 12 amino acids. V was clipped by 2 bases and J by 8 bases; unmatched bases: 5. CDR3 bases: TGCAGTGCTAGAAGCACAGGGGAAGGCTACACCTTC. It encodes CSARSTGEGYTF.

V and J are TRBV15 and TRBJ2-1; 7 nucleotides agree with TRBD1. This CDR3 spans 15 amino acids. Germline values: CDR1 LNHNV, CDR2 YYDKDF (reference sequence). The J segment lost 4 bases and the V segment lost 4 bases, leaving 7 bases of the junction unmatched. CDR3 sequence (DNA): TGTGCCACCAGCAAACCCGGGACAGAATACAATGAGCAGTTCTTC. It is translated as CATSKPGTEYNEQFF. The full variable domain, completed using reference TRBV15 and TRBJ2-1, is DAMVIQNPRYQVTQFGKPVTLSCSQTLNHNVMYWYQQKSSQAPKLLFHYYDKDFNNEADTPDNFQSRRPNTSFCFLDIRSPGLGDTAMYLCATSKPGTEYNEQFFGPGTRLTVL.

The rearrangement uses TRBV27 and TRBJ2-6; D gene unclear. CDR1 MNHEY and CDR2 SMNVEV come from the germline V gene (reference sequence). V lost 8 bases and J lost 6, with 14 bases in between. There are 14 residues in the CDR3. The CDR3 DNA sequence: TGTGCCAGCTCCGGCCTACCTGAGGCCAACGTCCTGACTTTC. Encoded protein: CASSGLPEANVLTF. Together with reference TRBV27 and TRBJ2-6, the CDR3 gives the full variable domain: EAQVTQNPRYLITVTGKKLTVTCSQNMNHEYMSWYRQDPGLGLRQIYYSMNVEVTDKGDVPEGYKVSRKEKRNFPLILESPSPNQTSLYFCASSGLPEANVLTFGAGSRLTVL.

The V call is TRBV25-1, the J call TRBJ1-1; unclear D gene. This CDR3 region has 14 residues. V gave up 2 bases and J gave up 4 bases, with 11 bases separating them. Per germline, CDR1 MGHDK and CDR2 SYGVNS. The CDR3 nucleotides read TGTGCCAGCAGTGAAGACGGGGTAGGCACTGAAGCTTTCTTT. Its protein is CASSEDGVGTEAFF.

The J gene is TRBJ2-3, the V gene TRBV7-9; D not resolved. The V gene lost 3 bases and the J gene lost 2 bases, with 15 bases spanning the gap. CDR1 is SEHNR and CDR2 is FQNEAQ in the germline V gene (reference sequence). The CDR3 covers 16 residues. The CDR3 DNA reads as TGTGCCAGCAGCTTCGGTACTTACCTGGACACAGATACGCAGTATTTT. Translated, it gives CASSFGTYLDTDTQYF.

This chain joins TRBV7-8 and TRBJ1-1, with a weak D call TRBD1 (6 bases). This CDR3 comprises 14 residues. The V end was cut by 5 bases, the J end by 7 bases, with 17 bases between. CDR1 and CDR2 from the germline V gene are SGHVS and FQNEAQ. The CDR3, as DNA: TGTGCCAGCAGCACCCGCGGGGGGCTTGTTGAAGCTTTCTTT. Amino acids: CASSTRGGLVEAFF.

This clonotype appeared a few times. The chain carries TRBV24-1 and TRBJ2-6; 10 positions match TRBD1. The length of the CDR3 is 20 residues. The V gene's germline CDR1 is KGHDR and CDR2 SFDVKD. The V segment lost 7 bases and the J segment 0 bases; nucleotides outside the gene matches: 14. This CDR3 is CATSSTYMDRGSSGANVLTF. The CDR3 DNA sequence: TGTGCCACCAGCTCTACTTATATGGACAGGGGGTCCTCTGGGGCCAACGTCCTGACTTTC.

The genes are TRBV6-1 and TRBJ1-1; D gene uncertain. This CDR3 contains 14 residues. The germline gives CDR1 MNHNS, CDR2 SASEGT. V was cut by 2 bases and J by 4 bases, with 11 bases left in between. The DNA of the CDR3 is TGTGCCAGCAGTGAAACCGGGTGGGGCACTGAAGCTTTCTTT. It translates to CASSETGWGTEAFF.

The table lists this clonotype with many counts. The chain employs TRBV27 and TRBJ2-7; 7 bases align to TRBD1. The V segment lost 5 bases and the J segment 3 bases; nucleotides outside the gene matches: 13. The CDR3 length is 16 residues. Germline values: CDR1 MNHEY, CDR2 SMNVEV (reference sequence). The CDR3 sequence is CASSKGPPHRGYEQYF. The CDR3 DNA reads as TGTGCCAGCAGTAAAGGGCCCCCACACAGGGGCTACGAGCAGTACTTC.

This clonotype was found a few times. The gene calls are TRBV4-1 and TRBJ1-1; TRBD1 agrees at 10 bases. The CDR3 is made up of 15 amino acids. Germline values: CDR1 MGHRA, CDR2 YSYEKL. V was pared by 3 bases and J by 7 bases, with 8 bases of the junction left unmatched. Here the CDR3 DNA reads TGCGCCAGCAGCCATAGGGACAGGGGCCATGGTGAAGCTTTCTTT. Amino acids: CASSHRDRGHGEAFF.

As to this clonotype: This sequence may be a read error, since a much larger clone differs from it by one base. The chain recombines TRBV28 with TRBJ1-6, with D possibly being TRBD1 (5 bases). Germline CDR1 is MDHEN and CDR2 is SYDVKM. V lost 11 bases and J 9 bases, leaving 20 bases between the germline ends. The CDR3 runs to 14 residues. CDR3 sequence reads: CAGTQGVRISPLHF. CDR3 coding DNA: TGTGCCGGCACCCAGGGAGTTCGGATTTCACCCCTCCACTTT.

The chain links TRBV24-1 to TRBJ2-4, with D possibly matching TRBD1 (6 bases). Germline V gives CDR1 KGHDR, CDR2 SFDVKD. The CDR3 spans 13 residues. V shed 6 bases and J shed 7 bases, with 12 bases lying between them. CDR3 residues: CATSQTGRNIQYF. DNA for the CDR3: TGTGCCACCAGTCAGACAGGTCGGAACATTCAGTACTTC.

The table lists this clonotype with a few counts. V is TRBV6-5 and J is TRBJ1-1; D possibly corresponds to TRBD1 (6 bases). This CDR3 contains 14 residues. CDR1 is MNHEY and CDR2 is SVGAGI in the germline V gene. V was clipped by 2 bases and J by 5 bases, with 12 bases between them. The chain's CDR3 is CASSYGGARTEAFF. As DNA, the CDR3 is TGTGCCAGCAGTTACGGGGGGGCGCGGACTGAAGCTTTCTTT.

This clonotype came up many times. The V call is TRBV12-3 or TRBV12-4, the J call TRBJ2-1; D is undetermined. This CDR3 contains 11 residues. Deletions cut 5 bases from V and 7 bases from J, with 6 bases between. CDR3: CASSQRNEQFF. As DNA, the CDR3 is TGTGCCAGCAGTCAAAGGAATGAGCAGTTCTTC.

This clonotype was seen only a few times. The chain couples TRBV4-1 to TRBJ2-1; TRBD2 aligns across 12 bases. Germline V lookup: CDR1 MGHRA, CDR2 YSYEKL. Losses at the gene ends were 4 bases for V and 6 bases for J; bases not matched to a gene: 7. This CDR3 contains 16 residues. The chain's CDR3 is CASSRRLAGDTNEQFF. The CDR3 nucleotides read TGCGCCAGCAGCCGCCGACTAGCGGGGGACACCAATGAGCAGTTCTTC.

A few counts support this clonotype. V and J are TRBV5-6 and TRBJ2-7; 10 bases align to TRBD1. The CDR3 contains 16 residues. V dropped 4 bases and J dropped 4; count of bases not matched to a gene: 11. Germline V gene data show CDR1 as SGHDT and CDR2 as YYEEEE. The CDR3 bases are TGTGCCAGCAGCCCGAAGGACAGGGGGTCGGAATACGAGCAGTACTTC. Residues: CASSPKDRGSEYEQYF.